The 5 T cell receptor beta chains reported below all come from one sample, sequenced in a study of blood T cells in healthy people across ages. PCR was performed a second time for 7 to 11 cycles using a sample-barcoded 5' primer and a J-beta primer mix. TCRdb analysed the 5' RACE reads with MiXCR anew, one entry per CDR3 protein. Of hundreds of thousands of distinct CDR3 sequences in the sample, about 55% were seen once. Sequenced material: blood. These receptors came from a man aged 80 or over in good health.

The chain recombines TRBV20-1 with TRBJ2-4, with 7 bases fitting TRBD2. Judging by the DNA end, TRBJ2-7 fits better; the J call may be wrong. The V gene's germline CDR1 is DFQATT and CDR2 SNEGSKA (reference sequence). The CDR3 consists of 14 residues. The chain's CDR3 is CSAAEASGFYEQYF. The CDR3 DNA follows: TGCAGTGCTGCTGAGGCTAGCGGATTCTACGAGCAGTACTTC.

The table lists this clonotype with a few counts. The chain carries TRBV5-1 and TRBJ2-1; the match to TRBD2 covers 14 bases. CDR1 and CDR2 (germline): SGHRS, YFSETQ. CDR3 size: 15 residues. Trimming took 2 bases from V and 8 from J; bases not matched to a gene: 3. CDR3 residues: CASSFGLAGGYEQFF. CDR3 nucleotide sequence: TGCGCCAGCAGCTTCGGACTAGCGGGAGGCTATGAGCAGTTCTTC.

This clonotype was observed a few times. This chain uses TRBV20-1 with TRBJ2-5; 7 bases align to TRBD1. Losses at the gene ends were 3 bases for V and 2 bases for J; bases not matched to a gene: 9. The CDR3 is made up of 15 amino acids. Germline CDR1 and CDR2: DFQATT and SNEGSKA (reference sequence). CDR3 residues: CSARGTGQSQETQYF. CDR3 sequence (DNA): TGCAGTGCTAGGGGAACGGGACAGTCACAAGAGACCCAGTACTTC.

The chain is built from TRBV7-9 and TRBJ1-6; D unresolved. The germline gives CDR1 SEHNR, CDR2 FQNEAQ (reference sequence). CDR3 length equals 18 residues. Trimming left V 5 bases short and J 9 bases short, with 26 bases between. CDR3 loop: CASSLSGRMFSHLSPLHF. The CDR3 DNA sequence: TGTGCCAGCAGCCTTAGTGGCCGGATGTTCTCTCACCTTTCACCCCTCCACTTT.

This rearrangement joins TRBV27 to TRBJ1-6, with D possibly matching TRBD1 (5 bases). V shed 2 bases and J shed 10 bases, with 15 bases lying between them. Germline V CDR1 and CDR2: MNHEY, SMNVEV (reference sequence). This CDR3 is 15 amino acids long. The DNA of the CDR3 is TGTGCCAGCAGTTTACAAGTCAGGGTGAACTCACCCCTCCACTTT. It encodes CASSLQVRVNSPLHF.